This paragraph reports one TCR beta chain. TCRdb's table, derived via immunoSEQ multiplex PCR, lists solely in-frame clones and lacks some. The sample holds under 45,000 clones, under 80% seen once. The sample is drawn from a study of OX40 agonist ivuxolimab in advanced cancers. Study-level information: Partial responses occurred in three patients (one hepatocellular carcinoma, two cutaneous melanoma).

Germline CDR1 is SGHRS and CDR2 is YFSETQ. Trimming took 2 bases from V and 0 from J, leaving 10 bases between them. The CDR3 runs to 15 residues. This rearrangement joins TRBV5-1 to TRBJ2-3, with TRBD1 as a possible D gene (5 bases). The sequence was obtained from an adult with an advanced solid tumor such as melanoma, head and neck, liver or kidney cancer. The source was CD4+ or CD8+ T cells sorted from blood, collected in a trial of the OX40 agonist ivuxolimab. This CDR3 reads CASSFKGSSTDTQYF. DNA for the CDR3: TGCGCCAGCAGCTTCAAGGGGTCTAGCACAGATACGCAGTATTTT.